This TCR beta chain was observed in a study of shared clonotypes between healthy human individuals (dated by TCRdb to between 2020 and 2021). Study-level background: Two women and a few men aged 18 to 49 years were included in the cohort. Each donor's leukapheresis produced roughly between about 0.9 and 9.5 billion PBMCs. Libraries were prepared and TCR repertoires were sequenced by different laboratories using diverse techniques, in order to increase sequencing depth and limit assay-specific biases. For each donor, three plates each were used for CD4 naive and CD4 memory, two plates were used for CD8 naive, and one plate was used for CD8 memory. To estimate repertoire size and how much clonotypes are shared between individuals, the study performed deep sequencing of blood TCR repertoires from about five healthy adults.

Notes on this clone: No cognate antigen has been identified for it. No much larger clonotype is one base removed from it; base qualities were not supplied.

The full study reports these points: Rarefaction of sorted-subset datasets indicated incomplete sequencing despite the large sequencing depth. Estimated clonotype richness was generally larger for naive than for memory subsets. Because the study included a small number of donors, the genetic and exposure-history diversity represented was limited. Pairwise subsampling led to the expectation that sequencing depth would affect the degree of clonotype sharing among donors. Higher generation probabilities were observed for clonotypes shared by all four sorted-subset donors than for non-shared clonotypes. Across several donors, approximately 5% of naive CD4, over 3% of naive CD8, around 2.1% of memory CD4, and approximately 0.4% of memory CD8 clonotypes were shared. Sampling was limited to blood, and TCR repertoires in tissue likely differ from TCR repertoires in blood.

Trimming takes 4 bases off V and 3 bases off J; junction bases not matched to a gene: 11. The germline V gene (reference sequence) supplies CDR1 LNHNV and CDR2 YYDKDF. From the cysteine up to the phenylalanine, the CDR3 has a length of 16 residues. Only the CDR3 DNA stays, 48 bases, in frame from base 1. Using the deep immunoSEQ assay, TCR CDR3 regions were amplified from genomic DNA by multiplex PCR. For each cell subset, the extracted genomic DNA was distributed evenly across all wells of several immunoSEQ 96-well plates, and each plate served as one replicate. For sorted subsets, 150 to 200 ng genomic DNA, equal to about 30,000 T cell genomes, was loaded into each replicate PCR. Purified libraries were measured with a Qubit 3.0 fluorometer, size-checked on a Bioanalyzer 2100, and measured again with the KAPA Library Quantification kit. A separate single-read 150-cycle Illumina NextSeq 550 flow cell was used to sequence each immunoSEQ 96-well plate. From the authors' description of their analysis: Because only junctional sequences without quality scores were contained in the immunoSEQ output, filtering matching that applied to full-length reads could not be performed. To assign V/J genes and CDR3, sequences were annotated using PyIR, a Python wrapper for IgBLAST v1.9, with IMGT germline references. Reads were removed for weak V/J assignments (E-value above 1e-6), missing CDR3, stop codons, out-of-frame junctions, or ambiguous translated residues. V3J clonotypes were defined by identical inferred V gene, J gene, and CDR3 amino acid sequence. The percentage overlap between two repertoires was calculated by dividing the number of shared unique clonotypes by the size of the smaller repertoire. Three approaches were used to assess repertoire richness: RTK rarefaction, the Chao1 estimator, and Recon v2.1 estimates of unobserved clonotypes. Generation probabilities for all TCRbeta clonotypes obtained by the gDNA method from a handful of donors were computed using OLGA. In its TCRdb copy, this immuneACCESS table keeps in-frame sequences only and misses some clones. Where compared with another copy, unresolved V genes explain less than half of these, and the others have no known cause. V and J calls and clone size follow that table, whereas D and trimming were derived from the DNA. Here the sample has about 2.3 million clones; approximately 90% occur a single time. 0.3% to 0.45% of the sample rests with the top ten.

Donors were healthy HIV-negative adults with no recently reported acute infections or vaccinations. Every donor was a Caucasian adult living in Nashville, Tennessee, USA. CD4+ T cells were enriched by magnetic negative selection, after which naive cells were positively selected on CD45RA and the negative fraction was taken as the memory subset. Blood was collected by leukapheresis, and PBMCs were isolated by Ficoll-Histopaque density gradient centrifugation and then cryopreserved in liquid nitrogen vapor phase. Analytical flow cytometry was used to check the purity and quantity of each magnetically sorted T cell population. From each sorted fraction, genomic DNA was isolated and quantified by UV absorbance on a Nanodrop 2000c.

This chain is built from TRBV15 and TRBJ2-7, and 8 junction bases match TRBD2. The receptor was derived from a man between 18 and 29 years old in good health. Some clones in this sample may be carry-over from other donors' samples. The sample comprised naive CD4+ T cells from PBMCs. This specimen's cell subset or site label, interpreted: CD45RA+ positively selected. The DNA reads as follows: TGTGCCACCAGCACCCCGATGACGGGAGGGAACTACGAGCAGTACTTC. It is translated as CATSTPMTGGNYEQYF.